These 21 T cell receptor beta chains came from one sample sequenced in a study of shared clonotypes between healthy human individuals. Sequencing was performed with immunoSEQ multiplex PCR; in TCRdb, only in-frame clones are kept and a portion is missing. In the table there are around 550,000 clones, 90% to 95% of which are singletons. Cells designated naive CD8 were CD45RO-negative and were positively selected for CCR7, with terminally differentiated effector memory CD45RA+ cells excluded. The sequencing sample was made of naive CD8+ T cells sorted from blood. Source of these receptors: a young woman in good health.

The J gene is TRBJ2-1, the V gene TRBV11-2; perhaps D is TRBD1 or TRBD2 (5 bases each). The CDR3 runs to 17 residues. Between the trimmed V and J ends, which lost 4 bases and 4 bases, there was a span of 20 bases. Germline V gives CDR1 SGHAT, CDR2 FQNNGV. Written as DNA, the CDR3 is TGTGCCAGCAGCTCCCCCTATGAAGGGACGGGGTACAATGAGCAGTTCTTC. The encoded protein is CASSSPYEGTGYNEQFF.

The rearrangement links TRBV28 to TRBJ2-7, with D possibly being TRBD1 (6 bases). V lost 6 bases to trimming and J lost 2 bases, with 11 bases between them. Looked up from germline, CDR1 is MDHEN and CDR2 is SYDVKM. CDR3 length: 13 residues. This chain's CDR3 is CASRQGWAYEQYF. DNA of the CDR3: TGTGCCAGCAGGCAGGGGTGGGCCTACGAGCAGTACTTC.

This clone turned up a few times. The same CDR3 also results from other DNA sequences found in this sample. The V and J genes are TRBV27 and TRBJ2-7; D tentatively fits TRBD1 or TRBD2 (5 bases each). CDR3 size: 11 residues. Per the germline V gene, CDR1 is MNHEY and CDR2 is SMNVEV (reference sequence). The V end lost 3 bases, the J end lost 6 bases, and 6 bases lay between the germline ends. The CDR3 DNA follows: TGTGCCAGCAGTTTTGGGGGCGAGCAGTACTTC. It yields the protein CASSFGGEQYF.

This rearrangement joins TRBV27 to TRBJ1-5, with D perhaps matching TRBD1 (6 bases). This CDR3 has 14 amino acids. Germline loops: CDR1 MNHEY, CDR2 SMNVEV (reference sequence). V was trimmed by 3 bases and J by 4 bases, leaving 10 bases between them. CDR3 nucleotide sequence: TGTGCCAGCAGTTTCGGGACACCAAATCAGCCCCAGCATTTT. Amino acids: CASSFGTPNQPQHF.

CDR3 in amino acids: CASSIDIYGAQETQYF. The CDR3 DNA reads TGTGCCAGTAGTATAGATATTTACGGGGCTCAAGAGACCCAGTACTTC. The chain recombines TRBV19 with TRBJ2-5; the D call may be TRBD1 or TRBD2 (5 bases each). CDR1 is LNHDA and CDR2 is SQIVND in the germline V gene (reference sequence). CDR3 length: 16 residues. Trimming cost V 0 bases and J 2 bases, with 13 bases left between them.

The chain uses TRBV14 and TRBJ2-7; 7 bases map to TRBD2. The CDR3 is 16 residues long. The V gene's germline CDR1 is SGHDN and CDR2 FVKESK. V dropped 1 base and J dropped 1; count of bases not matched to a gene: 7. The CDR3 DNA sequence: TGTGCCAGCAGCCAAGGGGGAACTAGCGCATCCTACGAGCAGTACTTC. Translation gives CASSQGGTSASYEQYF. Drawing the rest from reference TRBV14 and TRBJ2-7, the complete variable domain is EAGVTQFPSHSVIEKGQTVTLRCDPISGHDNLYWYRRVMGKEIKFLLHFVKESKQDESGMPNNRFLAERTGGTYSTLKVQPAELEDSGVYFCASSQGGTSASYEQYFGPGTRLTVT.

The rearrangement links TRBV27 to TRBJ2-1; 10 bases line up with TRBD2. The germline gives CDR1 MNHEY, CDR2 SMNVEV (reference sequence). The CDR3 has 18 residues. Unmatched junction bases numbered 11, after V lost 6 bases and J lost 0 bases. The CDR3 DNA follows: TGTGCCAGCAGGATGAGCGGGAGGGCCTCGAGCTCCTACAATGAGCAGTTCTTC. Translated: CASRMSGRASSSYNEQFF.

CDR3 sequence (DNA): TGTGCCAGCAGCCACCAGGGTCCCGGGGAGCTGTTTTTT. Its translation: CASSHQGPGELFF. This sequence joins TRBV6-6 and TRBJ2-2; a possible D gene is TRBD1 (5 bases). The CDR3 is 13 residues long. Trimming left V 6 bases short and J 6 bases short, with 11 bases between. CDR1 and CDR2 (germline): MNHNY, SVGAGI (reference sequence).

About this clone itself: This sample includes further DNA sequences coding for the same CDR3. The chain employs TRBV19 and TRBJ1-1; the match to TRBD1 covers 9 bases. The CDR3 contains 13 residues. Per the germline V gene, CDR1 is LNHDA and CDR2 is SQIVND (reference sequence). V dropped 7 bases and J dropped 1; count of bases not matched to a gene: 1. The CDR3 reads CASKTGGNTEAFF. DNA of the CDR3: TGTGCCAGTAAGACAGGGGGGAACACTGAAGCTTTCTTT.

CDR3 region: CASSFSGGQEGYTF. The CDR3 DNA sequence: TGTGCCAGCAGTTTTTCCGGGGGGCAGGAAGGCTACACCTTC. The chain has TRBV27 and TRBJ1-2; perhaps TRBD1 as D (6 bases). Trimming removed 3 bases from V and 8 bases from J, with 16 bases in between. CDR1 MNHEY and CDR2 SMNVEV come from the germline V gene (reference sequence). There are 14 residues in the CDR3.

The chain is built from TRBV2 and TRBJ2-7; tentative D call: TRBD2 (7 bases). Germline CDR1 reads SNHLY; CDR2 reads FYNNEI. The CDR3 contains 13 residues. Deletions cut 3 bases from V and 6 bases from J, with 12 bases between. The CDR3 sequence is CASSDWGGAEQYF. CDR3 bases: TGTGCCAGCAGTGATTGGGGGGGCGCCGAGCAGTACTTC.

The chain uses TRBV7-9 and TRBJ1-1; D remains unclear. Trimming took 0 bases from V and 5 from J, leaving 13 bases between them. CDR1 and CDR2 from the germline V gene are SEHNR and FQNEAQ (reference sequence). This CDR3 region has 15 residues. The CDR3 DNA is TGTGCCAGCAGCTTAGCCTCCGGGATGACGACTGAAGCTTTCTTT. Amino acids: CASSLASGMTTEAFF.

This chain joins TRBV14 and TRBJ2-1; the D gene is possibly TRBD1 (6 bases). Germline assignment: CDR1 SGHDN and CDR2 FVKESK. V was pared by 0 bases and J by 4 bases, with 10 bases between. This CDR3 comprises 15 residues. CDR3 coding DNA: TGTGCCAGCAGCCAAGAACAGGGAGATTACAATGAGCAGTTCTTC. Encoded protein: CASSQEQGDYNEQFF.

The rearrangement joins TRBV6-5 to TRBJ1-2; D uncertain. The germline gives CDR1 MNHEY, CDR2 SVGAGI. The V end was cut by 0 bases, the J end by 6 bases, with 8 bases between. The CDR3 totals 13 residues. The CDR3 sequence is CASSYSLFDGYTF. Written as DNA, the CDR3 is TGTGCCAGCAGTTACTCGCTATTCGATGGCTACACCTTC.

The rearrangement uses TRBV6-1 and TRBJ2-3; D ambiguous. The CDR3 sequence is 12 residues long. Germline CDR1 is MNHNS and CDR2 is SASEGT. The V and J ends lost 7 bases and 2 bases respectively, with 7 bases between them. The CDR3 nucleotides read TGTGCCAGCAAGCCTAACACAGATACGCAGTATTTT. Encoded protein: CASKPNTDTQYF.

The chain recombines TRBV27 with TRBJ2-1; no definite D call. This CDR3 is 14 amino acids long. V was pared by 6 bases and J by 0 bases, with 9 bases between. CDR1 is MNHEY and CDR2 is SMNVEV in the germline V gene (reference sequence). The CDR3 here is CASRRVDSYNEQFF. The CDR3 DNA reads TGTGCCAGCAGACGGGTAGACTCCTACAATGAGCAGTTCTTC.

J is TRBJ1-2 and V is TRBV5-1; tentative D call: TRBD1 (5 bases). The CDR3 runs 16 residues. Between the trimmed V and J ends, which lost 3 bases and 4 bases, there was a span of 19 bases. The germline V gene encodes CDR1 SGHRS and CDR2 YFSETQ. CDR3 sequence reads: CASSSGRPGTAYGYTF. The CDR3 region has the DNA TGCGCCAGCAGCTCGGGGAGACCAGGGACCGCCTATGGCTACACCTTC.

The CDR3 sequence is CASSFGQPYEQYF. DNA of the CDR3: TGCGCCAGCAGCTTTGGACAGCCCTACGAGCAGTACTTC. The rearrangement links TRBV5-1 to TRBJ2-7; possible D gene TRBD1, 6 bases. The CDR3 is 13 amino acids. Trimming left V 2 bases short and J 2 bases short, with 8 bases between. In germline, CDR1 is SGHRS, CDR2 YFSETQ.

The rearrangement links TRBV27 to TRBJ2-7, with D possibly being TRBD1 (6 bases). Trimming left V 5 bases short and J 4 bases short, with 18 bases between. There are 15 residues in the CDR3. The germline V gene encodes CDR1 MNHEY and CDR2 SMNVEV (reference sequence). CDR3 protein: CASSPYIGTPYEQYF. The CDR3 DNA follows: TGTGCCAGCAGTCCTTATATAGGGACACCGTACGAGCAGTACTTC.

V is TRBV28 and J is TRBJ2-1; TRBD1 matches at 11 bases. V shed 4 bases, J shed 9 bases, and the junction held 8 bases outside the gene matches. Germline assignment: CDR1 MDHEN and CDR2 SYDVKM. The CDR3 runs to 15 residues. DNA of the CDR3: TGTGCCAGCAGTTCGGACAGGGGGCCTCCTGGTGAGCAGTTCTTC. Its protein is CASSSDRGPPGEQFF.

J is TRBJ2-2 and V is TRBV27; D is undetermined. The CDR3 is 15 amino acids. Trimming took off 4 bases at V and 2 bases at J, with 11 bases between the two ends. Germline V CDR1 and CDR2: MNHEY, SMNVEV (reference sequence). The chain's CDR3 is CASSSNRHNTGELFF. The CDR3 DNA reads TGTGCCAGCAGTTCTAATAGGCACAACACCGGGGAGCTGTTTTTT.